These 21 T cell receptor beta chains share one sample of origin, sequenced in a study of cytomegalovirus exposure and HLA in healthy donors. In the PCR, 60 Vbeta and 13 Jbeta primers were used. Profiling relied on immunoSEQ multiplex PCR, and the TCRdb table lists in-frame clones only, not all of them. The profile covers approximately 120,000 clones, with over 70% appearing a single time and 2.5% to 3.5% taken by the ten largest. The source material was PBMCs. Receptors were obtained from a woman aged 45-59 years in good health and CMV-seronegative.

V is TRBV7-9 and J is TRBJ1-2, with D possibly TRBD1 on 5 matching bases. Trimming cost V 5 bases and J 0 bases, with 10 bases left between them. The CDR3 consists of 14 residues. Germline assignment: CDR1 SEHNR and CDR2 FQNEAQ (reference sequence). This CDR3 is CASSMGGSNYGYTF. The CDR3 DNA follows: TGTGCCAGCAGCATGGGGGGTTCTAACTATGGCTACACCTTC.

This chain connects TRBV18 to TRBJ2-7; TRBD1 aligns across 7 bases. Germline CDR1 is KGHSH and CDR2 is LQKENI. There are 14 residues in the CDR3. V trimming: 1 base; J trimming: 3 bases; junction bases outside the gene matches: 3. Here the CDR3 reads CASSPQGAVYEQYF. The DNA of the CDR3 is TGTGCCAGCTCACCACAGGGGGCGGTCTACGAGCAGTACTTC.

This chain links TRBV27 with TRBJ1-4; a weak D match, TRBD1 (5 bases). The V end was cut by 1 base, the J end by 5 bases, with 11 bases between. This CDR3 is 15 amino acids long. Germline V lookup: CDR1 MNHEY, CDR2 SMNVEV (reference sequence). CDR3 DNA sequence: TGTGCCAGCAGTTTATTGTCAGGGTACAATGAAAAACTGTTTTTT. It is translated as CASSLLSGYNEKLFF.

This chain uses TRBV10-3 with TRBJ2-7; TRBD1 matches 9 bases. The CDR3 covers 17 residues. Per the germline V gene, CDR1 is ENHRY and CDR2 is SYGVKD. The trim removed 7 bases at V and 5 bases at J, leaving 18 bases unmatched. CDR3: CAITTGNHGQGRNEQYF. The CDR3 DNA follows: TGTGCCATCACGACTGGTAACCATGGACAGGGGAGGAACGAGCAGTACTTC.

This clone appeared a single time. The rearrangement uses TRBV2 and TRBJ2-7, with 8 bases lining up with TRBD1. The length of the CDR3 is 16 residues. Germline-derived CDR1 and CDR2 are SNHLY and FYNNEI. Unmatched junction bases numbered 10, after V lost 1 base and J lost 5 bases. The CDR3 reads CASSEGYWAGGNEQYF. As DNA, the CDR3 is TGTGCCAGCAGTGAAGGGTACTGGGCAGGGGGCAACGAGCAGTACTTC.

This clone was detected only a few times. The gene calls are TRBV6-4 and TRBJ2-1, with 12 bases aligning to TRBD2. This CDR3 spans 15 amino acids. The ends lost 2 bases at V and 7 bases at J; junction bases unmatched: 3. Germline V gene lookup returns CDR1 MRHNA and CDR2 SNTAGT. CDR3 region: CASSDGLAGGNEQFF. DNA for the CDR3: TGTGCCAGCAGTGACGGGCTAGCGGGAGGGAATGAGCAGTTCTTC.

This clone appeared a few times. The chain is built from TRBV21-1 and TRBJ2-1; whether TRBD2, the table's D call, matches the DNA was not checked. TRBV21-1 is marked as a pseudogene. This CDR3 is 14 amino acids long. The CDR3 DNA reads as TGTGCCAGCAGCCCGGGACTAGCTTACAATGAGCAGTTCTTC. Protein product: CASSPGLAYNEQFF.

The V gene is TRBV28, the J gene TRBJ2-7; D gene uncertain. The V gene's germline CDR1 is MDHEN and CDR2 SYDVKM. Trimming stripped 3 bases from V and 2 bases from J, with 11 bases between. The CDR3 covers 14 residues. The CDR3 DNA reads as TGTGCCAGCAGTTTCGCGCAGACAACCTACGAGCAGTACTTC. Residues: CASSFAQTTYEQYF.

This chain links TRBV30 with TRBJ2-2; the match to TRBD1 covers 7 bases. V was pared by 2 bases and J by 8 bases, with 5 bases of the junction left unmatched. The CDR3 has 13 residues. Germline values: CDR1 GTSNPN, CDR2 SVGIG (reference sequence). CDR3 DNA: TGTGCCTGGAGTAAGGGGGCTTATGGGGAGCTGTTTTTT. Protein product: CAWSKGAYGELFF.

The rearrangement uses TRBV5-6 and TRBJ2-7; D not resolved. Trimming pared 7 bases from V and 0 bases from J, leaving 11 bases between. Germline V gene sequence: CDR1 SGHDT, CDR2 YYEEEE. CDR3 length: 13 amino acids. The CDR3: CASEPQNSYEQYF. As DNA, the CDR3 is TGTGCCAGCGAACCACAGAACTCCTACGAGCAGTACTTC.

The chain employs TRBV7-6 and TRBJ2-6; possible D gene TRBD2, 6 bases. This CDR3 has 17 residues. CDR1 is SGHVS, CDR2 FNYEAQ, per germline. The V and J ends lost 0 bases and 0 bases respectively, with 9 bases between them. DNA for the CDR3: TGTGCCAGCAGCTTAGCGCGGGAATACTCTGGGGCCAACGTCCTGACTTTC. Encoded protein: CASSLAREYSGANVLTF.

The chain links TRBV7-9 to TRBJ1-2; D gene uncertain. Germline lookup yields CDR1 SEHNR and CDR2 FQNEAQ (reference sequence). The CDR3 is 15 residues long. V lost 1 base to trimming and J lost 1 base, with 10 bases between them. CDR3 sequence: CASSLVGGFNYGYTF. In DNA, the CDR3 is TGTGCCAGCAGCTTAGTTGGAGGATTTAACTATGGCTACACCTTC.

The CDR3 DNA reads as TGTGCCAGTAGGGGGTTAGCGGACACAGATACGCAGTATTTT. The encoded protein is CASRGLADTDTQYF. The V gene is TRBV19, the J gene TRBJ2-3, with D possibly matching TRBD2 (6 bases). The CDR3 loop spans 14 amino acids. Germline V CDR1 and CDR2: LNHDA, SQIVND (reference sequence). The V gene lost 6 bases and the J gene lost 2 bases, with 12 bases spanning the gap.

This rearrangement joins TRBV11-1 to TRBJ2-3; TRBD1 agrees at 8 bases. The CDR3 contains 14 residues. Per the germline V gene, CDR1 is SGHAT and CDR2 is FQDESV (reference sequence). V shed 1 base and J 6 bases; nucleotides not matched to a gene: 3. CDR3 residues: CASSLVRGRDTQYF. The CDR3 nucleotides read TGTGCCAGCAGCTTAGTCAGGGGGCGGGATACGCAGTATTTT. The full variable domain, rest sourced from reference TRBV11-1 and TRBJ2-3, is EAEVAQSPRYKITEKSQAVAFWCDPISGHATLYWYRQILGQGPELLVQFQDESVVDDSQLPKDRFSAERLKGVDSTLKIQPAELGDSAMYLCASSLVRGRDTQYFGPGTRLTVL.

The chain carries TRBV7-3 and TRBJ1-1; D is perhaps TRBD1 (6 bases). This CDR3 is 13 amino acids long. The V end was cut by 5 bases, the J end by 5 bases, with 12 bases between. CDR1 and CDR2 (germline): SGHTA, FQGTGA. The CDR3: CASSGTGRTEAFF. DNA for the CDR3: TGTGCCAGCAGCGGAACAGGGAGAACTGAAGCTTTCTTT. The whole variable domain, filled in from reference TRBV7-3 and TRBJ1-1, reads GAGVSQTPSNKVTEKGKYVELRCDPISGHTALYWYRQSLGQGPEFLIYFQGTGAADDSGLPNDRFFAVRPEGSVSTLKIQRTERGDSAVYLCASSGTGRTEAFFGQGTRLTVV.

By sample share, this clone is medium-sized. The chain uses TRBV4-3 and TRBJ1-5, with D perhaps matching TRBD1 (6 bases). Trimming left V 5 bases short and J 5 bases short, with 13 bases between. Germline V lookup: CDR1 LGHNA, CDR2 YSLEER. This CDR3 spans 14 amino acids. CDR3 nucleotides: TGCGCCAGCAGCTACAGGGAAGGAGATCAGCCCCAGCATTTT. Residues: CASSYREGDQPQHF.

In this sample, this clone turned up a few times. The rearrangement links TRBV6-5 to TRBJ1-1; 8 bases map to TRBD1. CDR1 is MNHEY, CDR2 SVGAGI, per germline. The CDR3 loop spans 16 amino acids. V gave up 2 bases and J gave up 6 bases; unmatched junction bases: 11. CDR3 DNA: TGTGCCAGCAGTTACGGGATGACAGGGGCCGGCGCTGAAGCTTTCTTT. Its protein is CASSYGMTGAGAEAFF.

This clone was observed a handful of times. J is TRBJ2-7 and V is TRBV11-3, with D possibly being TRBD1 (6 bases). V dropped 5 bases and J dropped 6 bases, with 17 bases sitting between them. CDR3 length: 14 amino acids. Germline lookup yields CDR1 SGHNT and CDR2 YENEEA. In DNA, the CDR3 is TGTGCCAGCAGCAGCTGGGGGCTGGGAGCCGAGCAGTACTTC. Its protein is CASSSWGLGAEQYF.

This clone was counted between two and nine times. J is TRBJ1-6 and V is TRBV7-2; no firm D call. The CDR3 has 15 residues. V lost 1 base to trimming and J lost 5 bases, with 9 bases between them. Per germline, CDR1 SGHTA and CDR2 FQGNSA. DNA of the CDR3: TGTGCCAGCAGCTTAGGCGCGTTGAATAATTCACCCCTCCACTTT. Protein: CASSLGALNNSPLHF.

The rearrangement joins TRBV11-1 to TRBJ2-1, with 9 bases matching TRBD2. The CDR3 spans 16 residues. The trim removed 4 bases at V and 3 bases at J, leaving 7 bases unmatched. Per germline, CDR1 SGHAT and CDR2 FQDESV (reference sequence). CDR3 nucleotides: TGTGCCAGCAGCTCCGCCCCTAGCGGGATCTACAATGAGCAGTTCTTC. Residues: CASSSAPSGIYNEQFF.

The chain combines TRBV9 with TRBJ2-7; TRBD2 agrees at 14 bases. Germline V gene lookup returns CDR1 SGDLS and CDR2 YYNGEE. V trimming: 0 bases; J trimming: 3 bases; junction bases outside the gene matches: 2. The CDR3 covers 16 residues. DNA of the CDR3: TGTGCCAGCAGCGTAGAGGGGACTAGCGGGAGCTACGAGCAGTACTTC. This translates into CASSVEGTSGSYEQYF.